This T cell receptor (beta chain) was profiled in a study of cytomegalovirus exposure and HLA in healthy donors. Study-wide findings and caveats: Earlier results showed most TCR beta V segments being productive about 87% or about 30% of the time.

Samples came from healthy bone marrow donors. PCR primers comprised 60 Vbeta and 13 Jbeta primers. Method: immunoSEQ multiplex PCR; TCRdb's copy keeps in-frame clones and lacks some. The sample contains approximately 85,000 clones, around 80% of which appear only once. CDR3 length: 14 amino acids. Germline CDR1 and CDR2: SEHNR and FQNEAQ (reference sequence). The ends lost 5 bases at V and 7 bases at J; junction bases unmatched: 7. A remark on this clone: Its specificity is not known.

What was sequenced was PBMCs. The chain has TRBV7-9 and TRBJ2-7, with 11 bases aligning to TRBD2. This TCR derives from a woman between 45 and 65 years old in good health and CMV-seropositive. CDR3 in amino acids: CASSALAGVGEQYV. CDR3 DNA sequence: TGTGCCAGCAGCGCACTAGCGGGAGTGGGTGAGCAGTACGTC.